The present entry profiles one T cell receptor beta chain with its context. The data belong to a study of blood T cell repertoires in COVID-19. Study overall: Acute-phase and convalescent COVID-19 samples originated in the United States, Italy and Spain. The cDNA or gDNA used as material had been derived from T cells, B-cell-depleted T cells, or PBMCs.

Per the authors' pipeline: Reference gene primer amplification gave estimated nucleated cell counts. Sequencing used immunoSEQ multiplex PCR; TCRdb keeps in-frame clones, though not all of them. That table furnishes V, J and clone size, whereas the DNA furnished D and trimming. The table has approximately 92,000 clones, roughly 87% seen once; the top ten hold around 18%. The CDR3 spans 15 residues. Looked up from germline, CDR1 is SNHLY and CDR2 is FYNNEI. Trimming cost V 4 bases and J 1 base; bases outside gene matches: 5. The receptor was isolated from an elderly man with acute or convalescent COVID-19. The sequencing input was peripheral blood. The gene calls are TRBV2 and TRBJ2-3; 7 nucleotides line up with TRBD1. The CDR3 sequence: CASSALGQGTDTQYF. The DNA for the CDR3 is TGTGCCAGCAGTGCTCTCGGACAGGGCACAGATACGCAGTATTTT.